The rows below give T cell receptor beta chains drawn from one sample of a study of cytomegalovirus exposure and HLA in healthy donors. Libraries were prepared by immunoSEQ multiplex PCR; TCRdb keeps only in-frame clonotypes and omits some of them. This table holds 170,000 or so clones, approximately 84% found once. The source material was PBMCs. Receptors were obtained from a woman aged 18-29 years in good health and CMV-seropositive. Both conserved end residues are part of each CDR3. A D gene is named only where the DNA matches it firmly. Size is stated for part of the rows, as once, few or many counts, or as a class when the clone is expanded.

TGCAGCGTTGAAGGCAGGCTTGCTAAGACTGAAGCTTTCTTT,CSVEGRLAKTEAFF,NA,NA,TRBV29-1,TRBJ1-1
TGCGCCAGCAGCCAACCGGGACAGACCTATGGCTACACCTTC,CASSQPGQTYGYTF,TRBD1,NA,TRBV5-1,TRBJ1-2
TGTGCCAGTACAGACGCCGCTAGCGGGGGATACAATGAGCAGTTCTTC,CASTDAASGGYNEQFF,TRBD2,once,TRBV19,TRBJ2-1
TGTGCCAGAGGGGGGGCAGGGGGCCGTGGAATGAACACTGAAGCTTTCTTT,CARGGAGGRGMNTEAFF,TRBD1,NA,TRBV2,TRBJ1-1
TGTGCCAGTAGGGTAGGACAGGGAGCCTATAGCAATCAGCCCCAGCATTTT,CASRVGQGAYSNQPQHF,TRBD1,few,TRBV19,TRBJ1-5
TGCAGCGCTACAGAGGAGGGCGAAAAACTGTTTTTT,CSATEEGEKLFF,NA,NA,TRBV29-1,TRBJ1-4
TGTGCTAGTGGTACTGGCATGGGGAGTCAGCCCCAGCATTTT,CASGTGMGSQPQHF,NA,NA,TRBV12-5,TRBJ1-5
TGTGCCAGCAGTGGAAGCAGCAATCAGCCCCAGCATTTT,CASSGSSNQPQHF,NA,NA,TRBV2,TRBJ1-5
TGTGCCATCAGACCAAGAACCAGGGGCAGCACAGATACGCAGTATTTT,CAIRPRTRGSTDTQYF,NA,once,TRBV10-3,TRBJ2-3
TGTGCCAGCAGTTACGGGCCGGAGACCCAGTACTTC,CASSYGPETQYF,NA,NA,TRBV6-5,TRBJ2-5
TGTGCCAGCAGCGTGGAGGGGAGGGACGAGCAGTACTTC,CASSVEGRDEQYF,TRBD2,NA,TRBV9,TRBJ2-7
TGTGCCAGCCACGGGACAACGGGCTCTGGGGCCAACGTCCTGACTTTC,CASHGTTGSGANVLTF,NA,NA,TRBV2,TRBJ2-6
TGTGCCAGCAGCCCACAGGGAACCCCGGCCAAAAACATTCAGTACTTC,CASSPQGTPAKNIQYF,NA,NA,TRBV5-6,TRBJ2-4
TGTGCCAGCAGCTTAGGGGGGGCTAGCGGTGAGACCCAGTACTTC,CASSLGGASGETQYF,NA,once,TRBV5-4,TRBJ2-5
TGCGCCAGCAGTGATCCTCCCGGACAGGCGAATCACTTTCTCGAGACCCAGTACTTC,CASSDPPGQANHFLETQYF,TRBD1,NA,TRBV10-2,TRBJ2-5
TGTGCCAGCAGTTCTGGGACAGATAATTCACCCCTCCACTTT,CASSSGTDNSPLHF,TRBD1,few,TRBV6-1,TRBJ1-6
TGCGCCAGCAGCCGGACCGGGACAGGGGACACTGAAGCTTTCTTT,CASSRTGTGDTEAFF,TRBD1,NA,TRBV5-1,TRBJ1-1
TGTGCCAGCAGTTACCAGGGCTATTTGTATTTT,CASSYQGYLYF,NA,NA,TRBV6-5,TRBJ2-3
TGTGCCAGCGGGAGAACTGGGGTATCACCCCTCCACTTT,CASGRTGVSPLHF,NA,few,TRBV11-1,TRBJ1-6
TGCGCCAGCAGCCCTCCACACAGGGGTTCCCCGGGGGAGCAGTACTTC,CASSPPHRGSPGEQYF,TRBD1,NA,TRBV4-1,TRBJ2-7
TGTGCCAGCAGCTTAGGGGCAGCGGGGGGCACAGATACGCAGTATTTT,CASSLGAAGGTDTQYF,TRBD2,NA,TRBV7-6,TRBJ2-3
TGTGCCAGTAGTACCCTTGGGGGGTACGAGCAGTACTTC,CASSTLGGYEQYF,NA,NA,TRBV19,TRBJ2-7
TGTGCCAGCAGCTTCGCCGGGACACGGAACACTGAAGCTTTCTTT,CASSFAGTRNTEAFF,NA,NA,TRBV7-9,TRBJ1-1
TGCGCCAGCAGCTGGGGACAGGGGACACTTGAAGCTTTCTTT,CASSWGQGTLEAFF,TRBD1,NA,TRBV5-1,TRBJ1-1
TGTGCCAGCAGTGAAGGAGGCGGGCGGACTGAAGCTTTCTTT,CASSEGGGRTEAFF,NA,NA,TRBV6-1,TRBJ1-1
TGCGCCAGCAGCTCGGGGAGGGGGGCTGCTGAAGCTTTCTTT,CASSSGRGAAEAFF,NA,NA,TRBV5-1,TRBJ1-1
TGTGCCAGCAGTCCTCTCTGGGCAGGGTGCTATGGCTACACCTTC,CASSPLWAGCYGYTF,NA,once,TRBV28,TRBJ1-2
TGTGCCAGCAGCTTCTCCGGGGGGGGCTACGAGCAGTACTTC,CASSFSGGGYEQYF,TRBD2,NA,TRBV7-2,TRBJ2-7
TGTGCCAGCAGATTAGACAGGGTTAGTGGCTACACCTTC,CASRLDRVSGYTF,TRBD1,NA,TRBV7-8,TRBJ1-2
TGTGCCAGCAGGGGGGGGCCAAATGAGCAGTTCTTC,CASRGGPNEQFF,NA,NA,TRBV6-5,TRBJ2-1
TGTGCCAGCATTCGGGAAAGCAATCAGCCCCAGCATTTT,CASIRESNQPQHF,NA,NA,TRBV6-1,TRBJ1-5
TGCGCCAGCAGTACCACAGGGGGGATATTCTATGGCTACACCTTC,CASSTTGGIFYGYTF,TRBD1,NA,TRBV5-1,TRBJ1-2
TGTGCCAGTAGTGGGGACAGGATTAGCTCCTACAATGAGCAGTTCTTC,CASSGDRISSYNEQFF,TRBD1,NA,TRBV19,TRBJ2-1
TGTGCCAGCAGCTTAGGCCCCGGGGGGGGAGGTACTGAAGCTTTCTTT,CASSLGPGGGGTEAFF,NA,NA,TRBV13,TRBJ1-1
TGTGCCAGCAGGGGACAGGTCGGGAACACTGAAGCTTTCTTT,CASRGQVGNTEAFF,TRBD1,NA,TRBV6-5,TRBJ1-1
TGTGCCAGCAGGGGCGCGGGGGGCCCTCAAGAGACCCAGTACTTC,CASRGAGGPQETQYF,TRBD2,NA,TRBV7-2,TRBJ2-5
TGTGCCAGCAGCCAAATACAGACCAAGAACACTGAAGCTTTCTTT,CASSQIQTKNTEAFF,NA,few,TRBV4-2,TRBJ1-1
TGTGCCAGCAGCGCAGCGAGCTCCTATAATTCACCCCTCCACTTT,CASSAASSYNSPLHF,NA,NA,TRBV6-6,TRBJ1-6
TGTGCCAGCAGTGAAGCGCAAGGTTCGGGGAAGGAGTTT,CASSEAQGSGKEF,NA,NA,TRBV2,TRBJ1-1
TGTGCCAGCAGCTCGAGCTCCTACGAGCAGTACTTC,CASSSSSYEQYF,NA,NA,TRBV28,TRBJ2-7
TGTGCCAGCAGCTTAGAGGGACAGTCAACGGTCTATGGCTACACCTTC,CASSLEGQSTVYGYTF,TRBD1,few,TRBV5-8,TRBJ1-2
TGTGCCAGTAGTATAGAATTTGGCAGGGGCTATGGCTACACCTTC,CASSIEFGRGYGYTF,NA,NA,TRBV19,TRBJ1-2
TGCGCCAGCAGCTCCCTTTCTGGCCCCGCTAGCGGCACAGATACGCAGTATTTT,CASSSLSGPASGTDTQYF,NA,NA,TRBV5-1,TRBJ2-3
TGTGCCAGCAGCCAAGTTCAGGGGAAAGAGACCCAGTACTTC,CASSQVQGKETQYF,NA,NA,TRBV14,TRBJ2-5